The next 17 T cell receptor beta chains were all read from a single sample in a study of blood T cell repertoires in COVID-19. The protocol was immunoSEQ multiplex PCR, while the TCRdb copy is restricted to in-frame clones and leaves out a portion. The sample includes hundreds of thousands of clones, more than 75% of them seen just once. The sample was PBMCs or T cells enriched from blood (not recorded which). The receptors originated from a man in his forties in a cohort exposed to, infected with or recovered from COVID-19 (not recorded which).

With respect to this clone: The sample contains more than one DNA sequence encoding this CDR3. For the CDR3, the DNA is TGCGCCAGTCGGGAGGAAGAGACCCAGTACTTC. Translated, it gives CASREEETQYF. This chain links TRBV5-1 with TRBJ2-5; 7 positions agree with TRBD2. Germline loops: CDR1 SGHRS, CDR2 YFSETQ. This CDR3 contains 11 residues. Germline trimming cut 8 bases from V and 3 bases from J; bases unmatched to any gene: 1.

The rearrangement links TRBV27 to TRBJ2-3; 15 bases are shared with TRBD2. The CDR3 is 15 amino acids. Germline V gene data show CDR1 as MNHEY and CDR2 as SMNVEV (reference sequence). The trim removed 3 bases at V and 6 bases at J, leaving 1 base unmatched. The CDR3 is CASSFGTSGRDTQYF. Written as DNA, the CDR3 is TGTGCCAGCAGTTTCGGGACTAGCGGGAGGGATACGCAGTATTTT.

This clone was observed once. The V call is TRBV7-8, the J call TRBJ2-7, with D possibly TRBD2 on 5 matching bases. Germline V gives CDR1 SGHVS, CDR2 FQNEAQ. Trimming shortened V by 1 base and J by 2 bases, and 15 bases separated the two germline ends. This CDR3 comprises 16 residues. The CDR3 nucleotides are TGTGCCAGCAGCTTAGGGTGGGGAGACAAGGCCTACGAGCAGTACTTC. This translates into CASSLGWGDKAYEQYF.

The chain joins TRBV10-1 to TRBJ2-7; 8 bases are a match to TRBD1. The ends lost 10 bases at V and 2 bases at J; junction bases unmatched: 13. The CDR3 totals 15 residues. From germline, CDR1 is WNHNN and CDR2 SYGVQD (reference sequence). CDR3 sequence: CATSPAGTGAYEQYF. The DNA of the CDR3 is TGCGCCACTTCTCCGGCTGGGACAGGCGCCTACGAGCAGTACTTC.

The V gene is TRBV29-1, the J gene TRBJ1-1; the D gene is possibly TRBD1 (5 bases). The CDR3 extends over 13 amino acids. Germline assignment: CDR1 SQVTM and CDR2 ANQGSEA. Trimming removed 6 bases from V and 1 base from J, with 12 bases in between. This CDR3 is CSVETDRNTEAFF. The CDR3 DNA is TGCAGCGTAGAGACCGACAGGAACACTGAAGCTTTCTTT. Drawing the rest from reference TRBV29-1 and TRBJ1-1, the complete variable domain is SAVISQKPSRDICQRGTSLTIQCQVDSQVTMMFWYRQQPGQSLTLIATANQGSEATYESGFVIDKFPISRPNLTFSTLTVSNMSPEDSSIYLCSVETDRNTEAFFGQGTRLTVV.

V is TRBV11-2 and J is TRBJ2-7; 8 positions agree with TRBD1. J gave up 5 bases and V 6 bases, and 9 bases lay outside the gene matches. From germline, CDR1 is SGHAT and CDR2 FQNNGV. This CDR3 has 14 amino acids. The CDR3 DNA reads as TGTGCCAGCAGGAGCCGACAGGGGTTCCACGAGCAGTACTTC. This encodes CASRSRQGFHEQYF.

The chain links TRBV6-4 to TRBJ1-6, with TRBD1 matching 7 bases. Trimming cost V 6 bases and J 7 bases; bases outside gene matches: 6. This CDR3 contains 14 residues. Germline V gene data show CDR1 as MRHNA and CDR2 as SNTAGT. The CDR3 reads CASSRDSMNSPLHF. Here the CDR3 DNA reads TGTGCCAGCAGCCGGGACAGCATGAATTCACCCCTCCACTTT.

The gene calls are TRBV18 and TRBJ2-1; 11 positions agree with TRBD2. The CDR3 contains 18 residues. The germline CDR1 and CDR2 sequences are KGHSH and LQKENI. V was clipped by 3 bases and J by 0 bases; unmatched bases: 7. CDR3 in amino acids: CASSPGGLAVISYNEQFF. The DNA for the CDR3 is TGTGCCAGCTCACCGGGGGGACTAGCGGTTATCTCCTACAATGAGCAGTTCTTC.

CDR3 sequence (DNA): TGTGCCAGCAACCTCGGGGAGGTAGAGACCCAGTACTTC. Amino acids: CASNLGEVETQYF. This chain joins TRBV6-5 and TRBJ2-5; D might be TRBD2 (6 bases). V was clipped by 7 bases and J by 4 bases, with 13 bases between them. The CDR3 runs to 13 residues. Germline V lookup: CDR1 MNHEY, CDR2 SVGAGI.

This chain links TRBV6-1 with TRBJ2-2, with 11 positions matching TRBD2. Trimming at V came to 2 bases and at J to 4 bases, leaving 12 bases not matched to a gene. Germline V gives CDR1 MNHNS, CDR2 SASEGT. CDR3 length equals 19 residues. The CDR3 here is CASSEMVSSGRLGTGELFF. Written as DNA, the CDR3 is TGTGCCAGCAGTGAAATGGTTTCTAGCGGGAGGCTAGGCACCGGGGAGCTGTTTTTT.

The CDR3 nucleotides are TGCGCCAGCAGCTTTCCCGGGACTAGCAGCTCCTACGAGCAGTACTTC. Its translation: CASSFPGTSSSYEQYF. This chain joins TRBV5-1 and TRBJ2-7; 9 nucleotides line up with TRBD2. The CDR3 has 16 residues. CDR1 is SGHRS and CDR2 is YFSETQ in the germline V gene. Germline trimming cut 2 bases from V and 0 bases from J; bases unmatched to any gene: 6.

The rearrangement links TRBV14 to TRBJ1-3; 9 bases map to TRBD1. Germline V CDR1 and CDR2: SGHDN, FVKESK. The CDR3 is 15 residues long. Trimming at V came to 4 bases and at J to 4 bases, leaving 5 bases not matched to a gene. The CDR3 here is CASSRTQGAGNTIYF. The CDR3 DNA is TGTGCCAGCAGCCGCACACAGGGGGCCGGAAACACCATATATTTT. The complete variable domain, with remaining parts taken from reference TRBV14 and TRBJ1-3, reads EAGVTQFPSHSVIEKGQTVTLRCDPISGHDNLYWYRRVMGKEIKFLLHFVKESKQDESGMPNNRFLAERTGGTYSTLKVQPAELEDSGVYFCASSRTQGAGNTIYFGEGSWLTVV.

In DNA, the CDR3 is TGTGCCAGCAGTCCAACAGGGGCAACTAATGAAAAACTGTTTTTT. This translates into CASSPTGATNEKLFF. The chain employs TRBV2 and TRBJ1-4; 7 bases align to TRBD1. The CDR3 is 15 amino acids. Per germline, CDR1 SNHLY and CDR2 FYNNEI. V trimming: 5 bases; J trimming: 0 bases; junction bases outside the gene matches: 3. Full variable domain (outside the CDR3, taken from reference TRBV2 and TRBJ1-4): EPEVTQTPSHQVTQMGQEVILRCVPISNHLYFYWYRQILGQKVEFLVSFYNNEISEKSEIFDDQFSVERPDGSNFTLKIRSTKLEDSAMYFCASSPTGATNEKLFFGSGTQLSVL.

The chain has TRBV18 and TRBJ1-6, with TRBD1 matching over 9 bases. The V gene end was trimmed by 3 bases and the J gene end by 7 bases; junction bases not matched to a gene: 4. Germline-derived CDR1 and CDR2 are KGHSH and LQKENI. This CDR3 contains 15 residues. The CDR3 is CASSPGQGENSPLHF. CDR3 DNA sequence: TGTGCCAGCTCACCGGGACAGGGAGAGAATTCACCCCTCCACTTT.

This clone appeared a few times. This chain joins TRBV7-9 and TRBJ2-7; 7 positions match TRBD1. J lost 5 bases, V lost 4 bases, and 14 bases had no gene match. Germline CDR1 SEHNR, CDR2 FQNEAQ (reference sequence). CDR3 size: 16 residues. The CDR3 DNA is TGTGCCAGCAGCTCTATGGTGACAGGGAGTGGTAACGAGCAGTACTTC. Its translation: CASSSMVTGSGNEQYF.

The chain uses TRBV3-1 (or the pseudogene TRBV3-2) and TRBJ1-2; 7 nucleotides match TRBD1. This CDR3 has 14 residues. CDR1 is LGHDT and CDR2 is YNNKEL in the germline V gene (reference sequence). V dropped 1 base and J dropped 4; count of bases not matched to a gene: 3. CDR3 nucleotides: TGTGCCAGCAGCCAAGGACAGGGCGCCTATGGCTACACCTTC. Residues: CASSQGQGAYGYTF.

As DNA, the CDR3 is TGTGCCAGCAGTCCCCGGACAGGGGACCTCTCCTACAATGAGCAGTTCTTC. Its protein is CASSPRTGDLSYNEQFF. The chain carries TRBV27 and TRBJ2-1, with 9 positions matching TRBD1. The germline V gene has CDR1 MNHEY and CDR2 SMNVEV (reference sequence). With 5 bases clipped from V and 0 bases from J, the junction kept 8 bases outside the gene matches. The length of the CDR3 is 17 residues.